This T cell receptor beta chain stems from a study of blood T cell repertoires in COVID-19. Study-level background: There were acute and convalescent COVID-19 samples, and they came from the United States, Italy and Spain.

The trim removed 3 bases at V and 6 bases at J, leaving 4 bases unmatched. In germline, CDR1 is LGHNT, CDR2 FRNRAP. CDR3 length: 14 amino acids. Assay used: immunoSEQ multiplex PCR; TCRdb lists only in-frame clones, some missing. The sample has more than 75,000 clones; about 84% are singletons. The sample taken for sequencing was peripheral blood. The V gene is TRBV12-5, the J gene TRBJ2-3, with 9 positions matching TRBD2. The source of this sequence is a human donor in a cohort sampled during active COVID-19. The CDR3 coding sequence is TGTGCTAGTGGTTTTGGGCTAGCGGGGGATACGCAGTATTTT. It specifies CASGFGLAGDTQYF.